This entry lists 27 T cell receptor beta chains sequenced from one sample in a study of T cell repertoires in cytomegalovirus infection. TCRdb redid the calling of the reads with MiXCR, one entry per CDR3 protein. The table shows hundreds of thousands of distinct CDR3 sequences, with around 9.5% occurring only once. The sequencing sample was made of PBMCs. All receptors derive from a human donor in good health (CMV status not recorded). Some clones in this sample may be carry-over from other donors' samples.

Details on this clonotype: The junction and the germline gene differ at one end; a read error may be behind it. The V gene is TRBV7-2, the J gene TRBJ2-3; perhaps TRBD2 as D (5 bases). This CDR3 comprises 15 residues. Germline lookup yields CDR1 SGHTA and CDR2 FQGNSA. CDR3 coding DNA: TGTGCCAGCAGCTTAGCGGCGGGTGGAACAGATGCGCAGTTTTTT. It translates to CASSLAAGGTDAQFF.

Ten or more counts support this clonotype. The chain uses TRBV27 and TRBJ1-1; no firm D call. V gave up 11 bases and J gave up 4 bases, with 11 bases separating them. From germline, CDR1 is MNHEY and CDR2 SMNVEV (reference sequence). The CDR3 is 11 residues long. This chain's CDR3 is CAGQDATEAFF. The CDR3 DNA sequence: TGTGCCGGCCAGGACGCCACTGAAGCTTTCTTT.

The chain couples TRBV19 to TRBJ1-5; D possibly corresponds to TRBD1 (5 bases). The CDR3 runs 13 residues. V was shortened by 6 bases and J by 4 bases, with 10 bases between the two germline ends. Germline V gives CDR1 LNHDA, CDR2 SQIVND (reference sequence). The CDR3: CASRRDENQPQHF. Written as DNA, the CDR3 is TGTGCCAGTAGGAGGGACGAGAATCAGCCCCAGCATTTT.

In this sample, this clonotype turned up a few times. The rearrangement links TRBV19 to TRBJ2-1; no clear D. This CDR3 has 13 amino acids. Germline assignment: CDR1 LNHDA and CDR2 SQIVND (reference sequence). V lost 3 bases, J lost 7 bases, and 10 bases lay in between. The CDR3 DNA reads as TGTGCCAGTAGTATCTCCCCCTCGAATGAGCAGTTCTTC. This gives the protein CASSISPSNEQFF.

The V and J genes are TRBV7-9 and TRBJ2-7; no clear D gene. The CDR3 is 13 amino acids. The germline V gene has CDR1 SEHNR and CDR2 FQNEAQ (reference sequence). Deletions cut 1 base from V and 2 bases from J, with 6 bases between. CDR3 sequence (DNA): TGTGCCAGCAGCTTAGTCTCGACCTACGAGCAGTACTTC. Its translation: CASSLVSTYEQYF. The whole variable domain, filled in from reference TRBV7-9 and TRBJ2-7, reads DTGVSQNPRHKITKRGQNVTFRCDPISEHNRLYWYRQTLGQGPEFLTYFQNEAQLEKSRLLSDRFSAERPKGSFSTLEIQRTEQGDSAMYLCASSLVSTYEQYFGPGTRLTVT.

This clonotype was detected ten times or more. The chain couples TRBV6-4 to TRBJ2-1; the D is unclear. V dropped 4 bases and J dropped 1 base, with 8 bases sitting between them. CDR3 length: 14 residues. Germline V gene lookup returns CDR1 MRHNA and CDR2 SNTAGT. CDR3 in amino acids: CASSVERSYNEQFF. CDR3 coding DNA: TGTGCCAGCAGTGTGGAACGGTCCTACAATGAGCAGTTCTTC.

This clonotype was counted ten times or more. This chain's CDR3 is CASSPPGARGNQPQHF. The CDR3 DNA reads TGTGCCAGCAGCCCCCCTGGTGCCAGGGGCAATCAGCCCCAGCATTTT. This rearrangement joins TRBV12-3 or TRBV12-4 to TRBJ1-5; D perhaps matches TRBD1 (5 bases). The CDR3 is 16 residues long. V shed 6 bases and J shed 2 bases, with 17 bases lying between them.

This clonotype came up a few times. The V gene is TRBV5-5, the J gene TRBJ2-1; the D call may be TRBD1 or TRBD2 (6 bases each). The V and J ends lost 4 bases and 4 bases respectively, with 15 bases between them. The CDR3 spans 15 residues. The V gene's germline CDR1 is SGHKS and CDR2 YYEKEE (reference sequence). The chain's CDR3 is CASSPRGGGYNEQFF. The CDR3 DNA follows: TGTGCCAGCAGCCCCAGAGGGGGAGGTTACAATGAGCAGTTCTTC.

The chain employs TRBV25-1 and TRBJ1-5; D gene unclear. The CDR3 consists of 12 residues. Per the germline V gene, CDR1 is MGHDK and CDR2 is SYGVNS. Trimming took off 6 bases at V and 3 bases at J, with 6 bases between the two ends. CDR3 nucleotides: TGTGCCAGCAGAGGAGCCAATCAGCCCCAGCATTTT. Protein sequence: CASRGANQPQHF.

This clonotype was detected many times. This chain joins TRBV20-1 and TRBJ2-3; 7 bases are a match to TRBD1. The CDR3 covers 15 residues. V lost 6 bases, J lost 1 base, and 10 bases stayed unmatched. CDR1 is DFQATT, CDR2 SNEGSKA, per germline (reference sequence). Here the CDR3 reads CSAPEGASRTDTQYF. The CDR3 coding sequence is TGCAGTGCGCCCGAGGGGGCGAGTCGCACAGATACGCAGTATTTT.

This clonotype was detected many times. The chain combines TRBV7-3 with TRBJ2-2; 11 bases line up with TRBD2. Germline V gene sequence: CDR1 SGHTA, CDR2 FQGTGA. This CDR3 spans 15 amino acids. The J segment lost 4 bases and the V segment lost 7 bases, leaving 5 bases of the junction unmatched. The CDR3 region has the DNA TGTGCCAGCAATAGCGGGGGGGCCGGCACCGGGGAGCTGTTTTTT. This sequence encodes CASNSGGAGTGELFF.

This clonotype has at least ten counts. This chain uses TRBV7-6 with TRBJ2-7; 9 positions agree with TRBD2. Germline values: CDR1 SGHVS, CDR2 FNYEAQ. V gave up 1 base and J gave up 0 bases; unmatched junction bases: 4. The CDR3 is 16 residues long. CDR3 DNA sequence: TGTGCCAGCAGCTTAGATCTAGCGGGGAGCTCCTACGAGCAGTACTTC. Its translation: CASSLDLAGSSYEQYF.

This clonotype was recorded many times. The chain combines TRBV7-2 with TRBJ1-2; D possibly corresponds to TRBD1 (5 bases). V lost 3 bases to trimming and J lost 2 bases, with 10 bases between them. Germline CDR1 is SGHTA and CDR2 is FQGNSA. The CDR3 contains 14 residues. CDR3 bases: TGTGCCAGCAGCTTCTCAGGGAGGAACTATGGCTACACCTTC. Its translation: CASSFSGRNYGYTF.

Ten or more counts support this clonotype. The chain has TRBV7-2 and TRBJ1-1; the D is unclear. The V and J ends lost 4 bases and 1 base respectively, with 7 bases between them. From germline, CDR1 is SGHTA and CDR2 FQGNSA. This CDR3 is 13 amino acids long. CDR3 sequence: CASSSRGNTEAFF. In DNA, the CDR3 is TGTGCCAGCAGCTCTCGAGGGAACACTGAAGCTTTCTTT.

This CDR3 reads CASSWGIGELFF. DNA for the CDR3: TGTGCCAGCAGTTGGGGAATAGGGGAGCTGTTTTTT. V is TRBV6-2 or TRBV6-3 and J is TRBJ2-2; D not resolved. Per germline, CDR1 MNHEY and CDR2 SVGEGT. This CDR3 comprises 12 residues. Between the trimmed V and J ends, which lost 4 bases and 8 bases, there was a span of 8 bases.

The chain carries TRBV12-3 or TRBV12-4 and TRBJ1-3; perhaps TRBD1 as D (6 bases). This CDR3 contains 19 residues. Between the trimmed V and J ends, which lost 2 bases and 0 bases, there was a span of 20 bases. The CDR3 sequence: CASSLTHPRGRSSGNTIYF. CDR3 bases: TGTGCCAGCAGTTTAACCCACCCCCGGGGGCGATCCTCTGGAAACACCATATATTTT.

This clonotype was counted ten times or more. The chain is built from TRBV7-2 and TRBJ1-2; D uncertain. Germline lookup yields CDR1 SGHTA and CDR2 FQGNSA. V lost 4 bases and J lost 8, with 11 bases in between. This CDR3 region has 12 residues. This CDR3 is CASSYMVEGYTF. The CDR3 nucleotides are TGTGCCAGCAGCTATATGGTAGAAGGCTACACCTTC.

The chain carries TRBV10-3 and TRBJ2-3; TRBD2 aligns across 9 bases. The CDR3 is 15 residues long. The germline V gene has CDR1 ENHRY and CDR2 SYGVKD. J was trimmed by 5 bases and V by 0 bases; bases with no gene match: 3. The CDR3 here is CAISESPLAGDTQYF. The CDR3 DNA follows: TGTGCCATCAGTGAGTCGCCACTAGCGGGAGATACGCAGTATTTT.

This clonotype came up many times. The genes are TRBV7-9 and TRBJ2-3; no firm D call. CDR3 length equals 12 residues. Germline loops: CDR1 SEHNR, CDR2 FQNEAQ (reference sequence). The V gene lost 5 bases and the J gene lost 5 bases, with 8 bases spanning the gap. This CDR3 is CASSPRRDTQYF. The CDR3 DNA sequence: TGTGCCAGCAGCCCCCGTCGAGATACGCAGTATTTT.

V usage is TRBV2 and J usage is TRBJ2-1, with D possibly matching TRBD1 (5 bases). Trimming took 7 bases from V and 9 from J, leaving 16 bases between them. Germline CDR1 SNHLY, CDR2 FYNNEI. The CDR3 length is 13 residues. In nucleotides, the CDR3 is TGTGCCAGCACCGGGTTCAGGCAGGGTGAGCAGTTCTTC. Translation gives CASTGFRQGEQFF.

This clonotype was recorded at least ten times. The chain couples TRBV27 to TRBJ2-3; tentatively, D is TRBD2 (6 bases). The CDR3 extends over 17 amino acids. The germline CDR1 and CDR2 sequences are MNHEY and SMNVEV (reference sequence). V lost 6 bases to trimming and J lost 0 bases, with 19 bases between them. The CDR3 nucleotides read TGTGCCAGCAGACGCGATCGGGTAGCGGTTAGCACAGATACGCAGTATTTT. This sequence encodes CASRRDRVAVSTDTQYF.

Only a few counts were recorded for this clonotype. V gene TRBV7-9 combines with J gene TRBJ2-7, with no clear D. The CDR3 is 14 amino acids. Germline assignment: CDR1 SEHNR and CDR2 FQNEAQ (reference sequence). Trimming took off 4 bases at V and 3 bases at J, with 13 bases between the two ends. CDR3 sequence reads: CASSSFAPFYEQYF. In DNA, the CDR3 is TGTGCCAGCAGCTCCTTCGCACCTTTCTACGAGCAGTACTTC.

This clonotype was counted a few times. The chain joins TRBV6-6 to TRBJ1-3; D is unclear. The CDR3 covers 16 residues. CDR1 is MNHNY and CDR2 is SVGAGI in the germline V gene (reference sequence). Trimming took off 0 bases at V and 4 bases at J, with 13 bases between the two ends. CDR3 DNA: TGTGCCAGCAGTTACTCGATTGTTGGAATGGGAAACACCATATATTTT. Residues: CASSYSIVGMGNTIYF.

A remark on this clonotype: This clone may be a read error of a much larger clone one base away. V usage is TRBV7-8 and J usage is TRBJ2-3; 7 bases are shared with TRBD2. Germline V CDR1 and CDR2: SGHVS, FQNEAQ. The CDR3 is made up of 15 amino acids. DNA for the CDR3: TGTGCCAGCAGCTTTCTGCGGGGGAGCACAGATACGCGGTATTTT. It specifies CASSFLRGSTDTRYF.

This clonotype was seen a handful of times. This chain joins TRBV7-2 and TRBJ2-5, with 8 nucleotides matching TRBD2. The CDR3 runs to 15 residues. Germline trimming cut 2 bases from V and 5 bases from J; bases unmatched to any gene: 7. Germline V gene lookup returns CDR1 SGHTA and CDR2 FQGNSA. CDR3 amino acids: CASSLSASGYETQYF. In nucleotides, the CDR3 is TGTGCCAGCAGCTTATCCGCTAGCGGGTATGAGACCCAGTACTTC.

This clonotype was counted many times. This chain links TRBV7-2 with TRBJ1-3; D is unclear. Germline CDR1 SGHTA, CDR2 FQGNSA. CDR3 length: 14 residues. V dropped 4 bases and J dropped 0 bases, with 7 bases sitting between them. The CDR3 nucleotides are TGTGCCAGCAGCTCTAGTAACTCTGGAAACACCATATATTTT. Protein: CASSSSNSGNTIYF.

This clonotype was found a few times. The chain has TRBV7-2 and TRBJ1-1; D gene ambiguous. CDR3 size: 13 residues. Trimming took 10 bases from V and 1 from J, leaving 13 bases between them. The V gene's germline CDR1 is SGHTA and CDR2 FQGNSA. CDR3 protein: CATRRGTNTEAFF. The CDR3 bases are TGTGCCACCAGGAGAGGTACGAACACTGAAGCTTTCTTT.